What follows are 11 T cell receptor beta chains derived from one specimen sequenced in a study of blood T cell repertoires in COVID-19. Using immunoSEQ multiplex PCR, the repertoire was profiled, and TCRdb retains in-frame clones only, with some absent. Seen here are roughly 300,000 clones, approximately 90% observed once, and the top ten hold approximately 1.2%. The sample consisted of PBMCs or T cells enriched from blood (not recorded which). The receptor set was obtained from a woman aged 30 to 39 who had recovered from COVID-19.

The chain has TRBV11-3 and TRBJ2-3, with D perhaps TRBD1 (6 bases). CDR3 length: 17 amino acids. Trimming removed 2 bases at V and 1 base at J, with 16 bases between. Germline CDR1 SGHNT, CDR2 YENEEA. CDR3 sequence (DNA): TGTGCCAGCAGCTTAAGTAGCAGGGGCCGCGGCACAGATACGCAGTATTTT. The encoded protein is CASSLSSRGRGTDTQYF.

The CDR3 reads CASSPRLAGVTDTQYF. CDR3 coding DNA: TGCGCCAGCAGCCCACGACTAGCCGGTGTCACAGATACGCAGTATTTT. V and J are TRBV4-1 and TRBJ2-3, with 7 bases aligning to TRBD2. V shed 4 bases, J shed 2 bases, and the junction held 9 bases outside the gene matches. The V gene's germline CDR1 is MGHRA and CDR2 YSYEKL. The CDR3 has 16 amino acids.

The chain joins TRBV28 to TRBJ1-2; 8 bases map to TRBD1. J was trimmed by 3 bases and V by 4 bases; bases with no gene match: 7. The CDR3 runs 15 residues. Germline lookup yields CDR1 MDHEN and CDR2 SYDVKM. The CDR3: CASSSSGGEDYGYTF. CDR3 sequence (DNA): TGTGCCAGCAGTTCTTCAGGGGGCGAGGACTATGGCTACACCTTC.

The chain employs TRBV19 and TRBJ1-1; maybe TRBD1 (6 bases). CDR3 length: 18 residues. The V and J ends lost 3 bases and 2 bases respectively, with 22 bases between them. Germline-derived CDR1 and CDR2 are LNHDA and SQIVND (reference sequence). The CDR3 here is CASSIPQAQGSVNTEAFF. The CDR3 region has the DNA TGTGCCAGTAGTATCCCCCAGGCGCAGGGGTCGGTAAACACTGAAGCTTTCTTT. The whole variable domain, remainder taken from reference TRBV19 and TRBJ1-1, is DGGITQSPKYLFRKEGQNVTLSCEQNLNHDAMYWYRQDPGQGLRLIYYSQIVNDFQKGDIAEGYSVSREKKESFPLTVTSAQKNPTAFYLCASSIPQAQGSVNTEAFFGQGTRLTVV.

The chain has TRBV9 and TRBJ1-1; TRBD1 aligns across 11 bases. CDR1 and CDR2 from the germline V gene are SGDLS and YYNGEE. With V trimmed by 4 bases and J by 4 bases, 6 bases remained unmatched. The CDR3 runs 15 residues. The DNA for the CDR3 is TGTGCCAGCAGCAACACCGGGACAGGGGGCACTGAAGCTTTCTTT. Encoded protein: CASSNTGTGGTEAFF.

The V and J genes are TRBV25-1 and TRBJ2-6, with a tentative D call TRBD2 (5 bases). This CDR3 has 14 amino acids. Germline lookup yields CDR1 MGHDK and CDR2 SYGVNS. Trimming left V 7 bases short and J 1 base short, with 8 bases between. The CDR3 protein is CASTGYSGANVLTF. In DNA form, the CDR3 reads TGTGCCAGCACGGGATATTCTGGGGCCAACGTCCTGACTTTC. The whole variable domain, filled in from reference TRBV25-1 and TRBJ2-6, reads EADIYQTPRYLVIGTGKKITLECSQTMGHDKMYWYQQDPGMELHLIHYSYGVNSTEKGDLSSESTVSRIRTEHFPLTLESARPSHTSQYLCASTGYSGANVLTFGAGSRLTVL.

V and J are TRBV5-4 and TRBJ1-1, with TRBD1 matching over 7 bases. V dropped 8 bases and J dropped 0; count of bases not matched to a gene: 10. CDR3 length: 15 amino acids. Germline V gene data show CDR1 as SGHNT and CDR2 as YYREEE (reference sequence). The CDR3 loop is CASKPGQTLNTEAFF. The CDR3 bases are TGTGCCAGTAAACCGGGACAGACCTTGAACACTGAAGCTTTCTTT.

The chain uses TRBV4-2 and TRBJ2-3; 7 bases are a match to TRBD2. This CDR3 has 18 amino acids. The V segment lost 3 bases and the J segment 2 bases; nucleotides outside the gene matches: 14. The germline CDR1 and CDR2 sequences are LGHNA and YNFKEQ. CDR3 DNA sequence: TGTGCCAGCAGCCAGGCTGGGGAGCTAGCGGCTTTCACAGATACGCAGTATTTT. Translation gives CASSQAGELAAFTDTQYF.

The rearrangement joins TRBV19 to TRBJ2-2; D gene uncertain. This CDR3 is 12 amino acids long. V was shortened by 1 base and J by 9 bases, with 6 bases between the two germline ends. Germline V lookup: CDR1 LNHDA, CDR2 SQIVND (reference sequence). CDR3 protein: CASSIGARELFF. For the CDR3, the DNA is TGTGCCAGTAGTATAGGGGCCCGGGAGCTGTTTTTT.

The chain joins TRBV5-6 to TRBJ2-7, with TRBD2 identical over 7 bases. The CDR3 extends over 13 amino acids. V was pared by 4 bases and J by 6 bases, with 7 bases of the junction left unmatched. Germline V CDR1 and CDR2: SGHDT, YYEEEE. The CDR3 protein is CASSLRTSSEQYF. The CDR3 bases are TGTGCCAGCAGCCTACGGACTAGTTCCGAGCAGTACTTC.

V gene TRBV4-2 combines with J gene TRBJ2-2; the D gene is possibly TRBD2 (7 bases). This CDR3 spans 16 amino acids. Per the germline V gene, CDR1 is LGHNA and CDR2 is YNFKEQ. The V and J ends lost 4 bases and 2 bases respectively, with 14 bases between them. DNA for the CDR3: TGTGCCAGCAGCCCCCGGGGGGCGACTAACACCGGGGAGCTGTTTTTT. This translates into CASSPRGATNTGELFF.